Presented here are 15 T cell receptor beta chains from one specimen sequenced in a study of cytomegalovirus exposure and HLA in healthy donors. The PCR made use of 60 Vbeta and 13 Jbeta primers. Sequencing used immunoSEQ multiplex PCR; TCRdb keeps in-frame clones, though not all of them. The sample holds 100,000 to 150,000 clones; 74% are singletons and the top ten take approximately 3.9%. Sequencing was carried out using PBMCs. These receptors all stem from a woman aged 45-59 years in good health and CMV-seropositive.

The CDR3, as DNA: TGTGCCAGCAGTTACGGGGGACAGACCTCCTACGAGCAGTACTTC. Encoded protein: CASSYGGQTSYEQYF. The chain couples TRBV6-6 to TRBJ2-7; 7 bases align to TRBD1. The CDR3 spans 15 residues. Germline loops: CDR1 MNHNY, CDR2 SVGAGI (reference sequence). Trimming removed 2 bases from V and 0 bases from J; junction bases left unmatched: 4.

The chain carries TRBV10-3 and TRBJ1-6; D possibly corresponds to TRBD1 (5 bases). The CDR3 consists of 16 residues. V gave up 3 bases and J gave up 3 bases, with 12 bases separating them. Per the germline V gene, CDR1 is ENHRY and CDR2 is SYGVKD. The CDR3 nucleotides read TGTGCCATCAGTGACCCAACAGGCTTCTATAATTCACCCCTCCACTTT. Translation: CAISDPTGFYNSPLHF.

The J gene is TRBJ2-5, the V gene TRBV13, with D unclear. The CDR3 sequence is 14 residues long. The V and J ends lost 2 bases and 0 bases respectively, with 7 bases between them. Germline V gene data show CDR1 as PRHDT and CDR2 as FYEKMQ (reference sequence). The CDR3 loop reads CASSLSGHQETQYF. In DNA, the CDR3 is TGTGCCAGCAGCTTATCTGGCCACCAAGAGACCCAGTACTTC.

The chain combines TRBV29-1 with TRBJ2-7; 10 positions agree with TRBD1. This CDR3 has 16 residues. The V gene's germline CDR1 is SQVTM and CDR2 ANQGSEA. The junction had 11 bases not matched to a gene; V was cut back by 6 bases and J by 0 bases. The CDR3 loop reads CSVSGARDRGSYEQYF. Here the CDR3 DNA reads TGCAGCGTCAGTGGGGCACGGGACAGGGGCTCCTACGAGCAGTACTTC.

V is TRBV7-8 and J is TRBJ2-1, with a tentative D call TRBD1 (5 bases). Germline CDR1 SGHVS, CDR2 FQNEAQ. The V end lost 5 bases, the J end lost 5 bases, and 7 bases lay between the germline ends. The CDR3 extends over 12 amino acids. The CDR3 loop reads CASSGRDNEQFF. The CDR3 nucleotides read TGTGCCAGCAGCGGCAGGGACAATGAGCAGTTCTTC.

This clone was recorded once. The genes are TRBV5-1 and TRBJ2-3; 8 bases agree with TRBD1. Per germline, CDR1 SGHRS and CDR2 YFSETQ. This CDR3 contains 14 residues. With V trimmed by 4 bases and J by 6 bases, 7 bases remained unmatched. The CDR3 reads CASSPGQGWDTQYF. In DNA, the CDR3 is TGCGCCAGCAGCCCAGGACAGGGATGGGATACGCAGTATTTT. The whole variable domain, filled in from reference TRBV5-1 and TRBJ2-3, reads KAGVTQTPRYLIKTRGQQVTLSCSPISGHRSVSWYQQTPGQGLQFLFEYFSETQRNKGNFPGRFSGRQFSNSRSEMNVSTLELGDSALYLCASSPGQGWDTQYFGPGTRLTVL.

This clone was seen a single time. This chain connects TRBV28 to TRBJ2-1, with 9 bases lining up with TRBD2. In germline, CDR1 is MDHEN, CDR2 SYDVKM. CDR3 length: 15 amino acids. V gave up 5 bases and J gave up 1 base; unmatched junction bases: 3. CDR3 residues: CASSSGGISYNEQFF. DNA of the CDR3: TGTGCCAGCAGTAGCGGGGGGATTTCCTACAATGAGCAGTTCTTC.

The CDR3 reads CASSLTGFDNEKLFF. The CDR3 DNA is TGTGCCAGCAGCTTAACGGGATTTGATAATGAAAAACTGTTTTTT. V gene TRBV7-9 combines with J gene TRBJ1-4; D is undetermined. The germline V gene has CDR1 SEHNR and CDR2 FQNEAQ (reference sequence). V was cut by 2 bases and J by 4 bases, with 11 bases left in between. The CDR3 covers 15 residues.

The J gene is TRBJ2-7, the V gene TRBV6-1; 10 nucleotides agree with TRBD1. In germline, CDR1 is MNHNS, CDR2 SASEGT. The CDR3 totals 16 residues. Trimming removed 4 bases from V and 0 bases from J; junction bases left unmatched: 6. In nucleotides, the CDR3 is TGTGCCAGCAGTGTTGACAGGGGGCCCCCCTCCTACGAGCAGTACTTC. This gives the protein CASSVDRGPPSYEQYF.

The chain carries TRBV7-9 and TRBJ2-3; D remains unclear. V gave up 5 bases and J gave up 6 bases, with 12 bases separating them. CDR1 is SEHNR, CDR2 FQNEAQ, per germline (reference sequence). This CDR3 has 13 amino acids. The DNA of the CDR3 is TGTGCCAGCAGCCCGCGCGGCTGGGATACGCAGTATTTT. It yields the protein CASSPRGWDTQYF.

There are a few counts of this clone. The chain couples TRBV4-1 to TRBJ2-1, with D tentatively TRBD2 (5 bases). The CDR3 is made up of 14 amino acids. Trimming left V 0 bases short and J 8 bases short, with 11 bases between. Germline assignment: CDR1 MGHRA and CDR2 YSYEKL. In DNA form, the CDR3 reads TGCGCCAGCAGCCAAGAAATACGGAGGTATGAGCAGTTCTTC. Residues: CASSQEIRRYEQFF.

The chain employs TRBV7-2 and TRBJ1-4, with D unclear. This CDR3 spans 14 amino acids. V lost 5 bases and J lost 4, with 11 bases in between. CDR1 SGHTA and CDR2 FQGNSA come from the germline V gene. In DNA form, the CDR3 reads TGTGCCAGCAGCCAGATGACTCTTAATGAAAAACTGTTTTTT. Translating gives CASSQMTLNEKLFF.

J is TRBJ1-4 and V is TRBV5-1; D is uncertain. Trimming pared 3 bases from V and 14 bases from J, leaving 20 bases between. Germline-derived CDR1 and CDR2 are SGHRS and YFSETQ. The CDR3 extends over 14 amino acids. DNA of the CDR3: TGCGCCAGCAGCTCCGACACCGATCTCAGTGTTCTGTTTTTT. This translates into CASSSDTDLSVLFF.

The chain has TRBV4-1 and TRBJ1-5; D is unclear. This CDR3 is 15 amino acids long. Germline V lookup: CDR1 MGHRA, CDR2 YSYEKL. Trimming shortened V by 4 bases and J by 5 bases, and 15 bases separated the two germline ends. The CDR3 DNA sequence: TGCGCCAGCAGCCCAAATCCAGTTGAGGATCAGCCCCAGCATTTT. Residues: CASSPNPVEDQPQHF.

This clone appeared a few times. The chain uses TRBV5-1 and TRBJ2-3; 8 bases map to TRBD2. V gave up 7 bases and J gave up 1 base; unmatched junction bases: 8. CDR1 is SGHRS and CDR2 is YFSETQ in the germline V gene. This CDR3 is built from 15 residues. The CDR3 reads CASSSTGGRTDTQYF. The CDR3 DNA follows: TGCGCCAGCTCCAGTACGGGGGGGCGCACAGATACGCAGTATTTT.